Listed here are 14 T cell receptor beta chains from one sample, sequenced in a study of blood T cell repertoires in COVID-19. TCRdb's copy holds only in-frame clones and misses some; the assay was immunoSEQ multiplex PCR. The sample lists approximately 500,000 clones, approximately 92% occurring once. The source material was peripheral blood. The receptor set was obtained from a man between 18 and 29 years old with COVID-19, enrolled during active disease.

This sequence joins TRBV5-4 and TRBJ1-2; no reliable D call. Germline lookup yields CDR1 SGHNT and CDR2 YYREEE (reference sequence). The CDR3 runs 14 residues. Trimming removed 3 bases at V and 5 bases at J, with 14 bases between. The CDR3 loop is CASSSPGSNYGYTF. The CDR3 nucleotides read TGTGCCAGCAGCTCCCCGGGATCCAATTATGGCTACACCTTC.

J is TRBJ2-1 and V is TRBV18, with TRBD2 matching over 9 bases. The CDR3 is made up of 15 amino acids. Germline lookup yields CDR1 KGHSH and CDR2 LQKENI. Trimming at V came to 0 bases and at J to 9 bases, leaving 6 bases not matched to a gene. The CDR3 protein is CASSPPASGVGEQFF. In DNA form, the CDR3 reads TGTGCCAGCTCACCACCGGCTAGCGGGGTCGGTGAGCAGTTCTTC.

This sequence joins TRBV5-8 and TRBJ2-3; the D gene is possibly TRBD2 (6 bases). The germline V and J ends were trimmed by 8 bases and 6 bases, with 22 bases remaining between them. The CDR3 extends over 15 amino acids. The V gene's germline CDR1 is SGHTS and CDR2 YDEGEE. The CDR3 sequence: CASTTLGNLADTQYF. For the CDR3, the DNA is TGTGCCAGTACGACGCTGGGGAACCTAGCGGATACGCAGTATTTT.

The rearrangement uses TRBV6-6 and TRBJ1-1; no firm D call. Per germline, CDR1 MNHNY and CDR2 SVGAGI (reference sequence). V shed 7 bases and J shed 0 bases, with 3 bases lying between them. The CDR3 totals 11 residues. Here the CDR3 reads CASNMNTEAFF. The DNA for the CDR3 is TGTGCCAGCAATATGAACACTGAAGCTTTCTTT.

The rearrangement uses TRBV6-5 and TRBJ2-5; D ambiguous. CDR1 is MNHEY and CDR2 is SVGAGI in the germline V gene. The V and J ends lost 2 bases and 5 bases respectively, with 6 bases between them. This CDR3 region has 12 residues. The CDR3 sequence: CASSYPSETQYF. CDR3 nucleotides: TGTGCCAGCAGTTACCCCTCCGAGACCCAGTACTTC.

The gene calls are TRBV16 and TRBJ2-3; D call uncertain. The V gene lost 2 bases and the J gene lost 7 bases, with 19 bases spanning the gap. CDR3 length equals 16 residues. Germline lookup yields CDR1 KGHSY and CDR2 FQNENV. The DNA of the CDR3 is TGTGCCAGCAGCCAAGCGTTAGTCCTCACCCCGCATACGCAGTATTTT. This gives the protein CASSQALVLTPHTQYF.

The chain employs TRBV7-8 and TRBJ2-4; the D gene is possibly TRBD2 (5 bases). This CDR3 contains 13 residues. Germline CDR1 SGHVS, CDR2 FQNEAQ. V was clipped by 2 bases and J by 9 bases, with 11 bases between them. The CDR3 here is CASSLLGEGIQYF. CDR3 in DNA: TGTGCCAGCAGCTTACTCGGCGAGGGCATTCAGTACTTC.

The chain joins TRBV15 to TRBJ2-4; 8 bases fit TRBD2. The V segment lost 0 bases and the J segment 3 bases; nucleotides outside the gene matches: 10. Germline V gene data show CDR1 as LNHNV and CDR2 as YYDKDF (reference sequence). This CDR3 has 18 residues. The DNA of the CDR3 is TGTGCCACCAGCAGAGATTCCGAGTTAGCGGGACTCAAAAACATTCAGTACTTC. It is translated as CATSRDSELAGLKNIQYF.

This chain links TRBV5-1 with TRBJ1-1; 9 positions agree with TRBD1. The V gene's germline CDR1 is SGHRS and CDR2 YFSETQ. This CDR3 region has 14 residues. V lost 3 bases, J lost 5 bases, and 5 bases stayed unmatched. The CDR3 is CASSSTGGETEAFF. The DNA for the CDR3 is TGCGCCAGCAGCTCGACAGGGGGAGAAACTGAAGCTTTCTTT.

This clone was recorded once. The V call is TRBV5-8, the J call TRBJ2-5; the D gene is possibly TRBD1 (6 bases). Looked up from germline, CDR1 is SGHTS and CDR2 is YDEGEE. V dropped 2 bases and J dropped 4 bases, with 9 bases sitting between them. This CDR3 region has 13 residues. CDR3 residues: CASSLLGGETQYF. For the CDR3, the DNA is TGTGCCAGCAGCTTACTAGGGGGAGAGACCCAGTACTTC.

The chain employs TRBV3-1 (or the pseudogene TRBV3-2) and TRBJ1-3, with unresolved D. Germline lookup yields CDR1 LGHDT and CDR2 YNNKEL (reference sequence). Trimming removed 4 bases from V and 4 bases from J, with 14 bases in between. The CDR3 runs to 15 residues. This CDR3 is CASSRGGRAGNTIYF. DNA for the CDR3: TGTGCCAGCAGCCGGGGAGGGAGGGCCGGAAACACCATATATTTT.

This chain uses TRBV6-5 with TRBJ2-1; 8 nucleotides agree with TRBD2. Germline CDR1 MNHEY, CDR2 SVGAGI. This CDR3 is built from 15 residues. V gave up 0 bases and J gave up 9 bases; unmatched junction bases: 7. The CDR3: CASSYSTSGLGEQFF. The CDR3 DNA sequence: TGTGCCAGCAGTTACTCGACGTCGGGACTAGGTGAGCAGTTCTTC.

The chain couples TRBV7-9 to TRBJ1-2; 11 bases line up with TRBD1. Unmatched junction bases numbered 9, after V lost 4 bases and J lost 8 bases. The germline gives CDR1 SEHNR, CDR2 FQNEAQ (reference sequence). This CDR3 spans 15 amino acids. The CDR3 DNA reads as TGTGCCAGCAGCTCCGCCGGGACAGGGGGTCTCGGCTACACCTTC. Residues: CASSSAGTGGLGYTF.

The CDR3 DNA sequence: TGTGCCAGCAGTCCTAGACTAGCGGGGGGGCTCACAGATACGCAGTATTTT. Protein: CASSPRLAGGLTDTQYF. This chain uses TRBV27 with TRBJ2-3, with TRBD2 matching over 14 bases. The germline V gene has CDR1 MNHEY and CDR2 SMNVEV (reference sequence). This CDR3 spans 17 amino acids. V shed 5 bases and J 2 bases; nucleotides not matched to a gene: 6.